The 12 T cell receptor beta chains given below trace back to one sample, sequenced in a study of radiotherapy plus CTLA-4 blockade in lung cancer. The method was immunoSEQ multiplex PCR; TCRdb's version includes in-frame clones alone and lacks a portion of them. The sample records 100,000 to 150,000 clones, roughly 74% being singletons. Sequenced material: peripheral blood, taken from a patient treated with radiotherapy plus ipilimumab. The origin of the receptors is a human donor with non-small cell lung cancer who had a partial response to radiotherapy plus ipilimumab.

The chain employs TRBV5-1 and TRBJ2-5; 12 positions agree with TRBD1. This CDR3 spans 16 amino acids. Germline V gene lookup returns CDR1 SGHRS and CDR2 YFSETQ. Trimming took 4 bases from V and 5 from J; bases not matched to a gene: 9. The chain's CDR3 is CASSKEPGQGAETQYF. In nucleotides, the CDR3 is TGCGCCAGCAGCAAGGAACCGGGACAGGGGGCTGAGACCCAGTACTTC.

This clone has a handful of counts. This sequence joins TRBV6-5 and TRBJ1-2; the D gene is possibly TRBD1 (5 bases). V dropped 8 bases and J dropped 0 bases, with 16 bases sitting between them. This CDR3 has 15 residues. CDR1 is MNHEY, CDR2 SVGAGI, per germline. Written as DNA, the CDR3 is TGTGCCAGCCGCAGGGATGTTGGGACTAACTATGGCTACACCTTC. This codes for CASRRDVGTNYGYTF.

The chain has TRBV4-2 and TRBJ1-2, with TRBD1 matching over 11 bases. In germline, CDR1 is LGHNA, CDR2 YNFKEQ. The CDR3 spans 15 residues. With V trimmed by 2 bases and J by 8 bases, 7 bases remained unmatched. Here the CDR3 reads CASSQTGQGALGYTF. In DNA form, the CDR3 reads TGTGCCAGCAGCCAAACTGGACAGGGGGCGTTGGGCTACACCTTC.

J is TRBJ2-1 and V is TRBV27, with D maybe TRBD2 (7 bases). Germline CDR1 MNHEY, CDR2 SMNVEV (reference sequence). This CDR3 is 21 amino acids long. V lost 4 bases and J 0 bases, leaving 28 bases between the germline ends. The CDR3: CASSSGLGGGRGASSYNEQFF. The CDR3 DNA reads TGTGCCAGCAGTTCGGGGCTAGGGGGGGGCAGGGGCGCAAGCTCCTACAATGAGCAGTTCTTC.

This rearrangement joins TRBV19 to TRBJ2-7; possibly TRBD1 for D (6 bases). This CDR3 region has 16 residues. Looked up from germline, CDR1 is LNHDA and CDR2 is SQIVND (reference sequence). Trimming pared 0 bases from V and 3 bases from J, leaving 15 bases between. In nucleotides, the CDR3 is TGTGCCAGTAGTATAGACCCGAGACAGGCCCACTACGAGCAGTACTTC. It translates to CASSIDPRQAHYEQYF.

The chain employs TRBV5-1 and TRBJ2-2; possibly TRBD1 for D (5 bases). The V gene's germline CDR1 is SGHRS and CDR2 YFSETQ. The length of the CDR3 is 19 residues. The ends were cut back, 0 bases at V and 1 base at J, with 19 bases in the middle. The CDR3 sequence: CASSLGGTREGVNTGELFF. As DNA, the CDR3 is TGCGCCAGCAGCTTGGGGGGCACTCGTGAAGGGGTGAACACCGGGGAGCTGTTTTTT.

V gene TRBV28 combines with J gene TRBJ1-2; 10 nucleotides match TRBD1. CDR1 is MDHEN, CDR2 SYDVKM, per germline. The CDR3 has 14 amino acids. V lost 8 bases to trimming and J lost 8 bases; unmatched junction nucleotides: 11. CDR3 DNA sequence: TGTGCCAGCGCCAAGACAGGGGGCGCGAGGGGCTACACCTTC. This gives the protein CASAKTGGARGYTF.

In its sample, this clone was seen once. V usage is TRBV7-3 and J usage is TRBJ2-7; tentatively, D is TRBD2 (5 bases). The V end lost 5 bases, the J end lost 1 base, and 30 bases lay between the germline ends. The CDR3 covers 20 residues. The germline CDR1 and CDR2 sequences are SGHTA and FQGTGA. Here the CDR3 reads CASSLDHGLTQLKRSYEQYV. CDR3 nucleotide sequence: TGTGCCAGCAGCCTAGATCACGGACTTACCCAATTGAAAAGATCCTACGAGCAGTACGTC.

The chain couples TRBV10-3 to TRBJ2-1, with a weak D call TRBD2 (6 bases). V lost 5 bases, J lost 1 base, and 15 bases lay in between. The CDR3 is 16 amino acids. Germline V lookup: CDR1 ENHRY, CDR2 SYGVKD. The CDR3 nucleotides read TGTGCCATCAGTCTTAGCGGAGAGCAGTCCTACAATGAGCAGTTCTTC. This sequence encodes CAISLSGEQSYNEQFF.

This clone was seen a handful of times. This chain links TRBV18 with TRBJ2-7, with 7 bases that match TRBD1. CDR1 is KGHSH, CDR2 LQKENI, per germline. With 6 bases clipped from V and 3 bases from J, the junction kept 11 bases outside the gene matches. This CDR3 comprises 15 residues. The CDR3 loop is CASSADRSSFYEQYV. In DNA, the CDR3 is TGTGCCAGCTCTGCGGACAGGTCCAGTTTCTACGAGCAGTACGTC.

V is TRBV9 and J is TRBJ1-2; maybe TRBD1 (6 bases). V was trimmed by 0 bases and J by 7 bases, leaving 13 bases between them. CDR3 length equals 14 residues. CDR1 and CDR2 from the germline V gene are SGDLS and YYNGEE. This CDR3 is CASSVVQGLGGYTF. CDR3 sequence (DNA): TGTGCCAGCAGCGTAGTCCAGGGGCTTGGTGGCTACACCTTC.

The gene calls are TRBV19 and TRBJ1-5, with D perhaps TRBD1 (5 bases). V was clipped by 3 bases and J by 11 bases, with 23 bases between them. Germline assignment: CDR1 LNHDA and CDR2 SQIVND (reference sequence). This CDR3 contains 16 residues. CDR3 loop: CASSMVGGLEGPTQHF. The CDR3 region has the DNA TGTGCCAGTAGTATGGTGGGGGGGTTGGAGGGACCGACCCAGCATTTT.